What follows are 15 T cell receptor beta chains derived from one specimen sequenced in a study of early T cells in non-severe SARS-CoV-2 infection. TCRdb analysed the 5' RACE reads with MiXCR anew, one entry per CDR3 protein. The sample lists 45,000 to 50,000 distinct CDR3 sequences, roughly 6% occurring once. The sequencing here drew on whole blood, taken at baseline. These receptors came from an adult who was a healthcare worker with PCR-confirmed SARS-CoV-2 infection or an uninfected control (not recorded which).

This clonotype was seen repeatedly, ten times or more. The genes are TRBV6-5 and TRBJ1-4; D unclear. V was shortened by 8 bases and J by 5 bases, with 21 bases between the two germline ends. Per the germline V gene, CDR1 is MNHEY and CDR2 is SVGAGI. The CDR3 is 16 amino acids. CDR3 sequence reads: CASRIVAVGNNEKLFF. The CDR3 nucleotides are TGTGCCAGCCGAATAGTCGCGGTCGGGAACAATGAAAAACTGTTTTTT.

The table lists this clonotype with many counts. Here the CDR3 DNA reads TGTGCCAGCAGCTTAGCCGGGTTCGGTACCGGGGAGCTGTTTTTT. Residues: CASSLAGFGTGELFF. The chain links TRBV7-2 to TRBJ2-2; D is unclear. The CDR3 is made up of 15 amino acids. Germline lookup yields CDR1 SGHTA and CDR2 FQGNSA. Trimming removed 0 bases from V and 5 bases from J, with 10 bases in between.

The CDR3 loop reads CAISAPGQGSNEQFF. DNA for the CDR3: TGTGCCATCAGTGCCCCGGGACAGGGTTCCAATGAGCAGTTCTTC. The V call is TRBV10-3, the J call TRBJ2-1; 9 bases line up with TRBD1. Germline V gene data show CDR1 as ENHRY and CDR2 as SYGVKD. V lost 4 bases and J lost 6; bases outside the gene matches: 7. This CDR3 is 15 amino acids long.

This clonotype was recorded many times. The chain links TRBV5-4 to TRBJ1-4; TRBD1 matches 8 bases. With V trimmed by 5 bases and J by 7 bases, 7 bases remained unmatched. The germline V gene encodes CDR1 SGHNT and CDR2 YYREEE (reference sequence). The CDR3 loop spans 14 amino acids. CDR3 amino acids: CASSSGQGGEKLFF. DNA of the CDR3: TGTGCCAGCAGTTCAGGACAGGGAGGTGAAAAACTGTTTTTT.

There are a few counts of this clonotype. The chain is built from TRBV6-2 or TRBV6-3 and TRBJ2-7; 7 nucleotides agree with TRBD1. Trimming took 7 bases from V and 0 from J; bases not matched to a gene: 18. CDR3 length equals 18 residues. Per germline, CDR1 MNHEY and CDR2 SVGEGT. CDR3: CASTSGPSPGQSSYEQYF. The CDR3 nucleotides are TGTGCCAGCACCTCTGGCCCTTCCCCGGGACAGAGCTCCTACGAGCAGTACTTC.

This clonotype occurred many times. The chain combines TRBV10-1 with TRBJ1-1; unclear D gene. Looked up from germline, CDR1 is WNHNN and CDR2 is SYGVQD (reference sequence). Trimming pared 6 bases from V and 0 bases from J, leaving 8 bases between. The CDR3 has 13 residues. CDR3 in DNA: TGCGCCAGCAGAGACGAAGTGAACACTGAAGCTTTCTTT. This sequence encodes CASRDEVNTEAFF.

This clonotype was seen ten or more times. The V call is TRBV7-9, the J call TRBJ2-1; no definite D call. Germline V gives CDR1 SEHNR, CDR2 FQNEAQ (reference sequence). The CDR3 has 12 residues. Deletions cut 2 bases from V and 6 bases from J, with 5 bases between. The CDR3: CASSLRVNEQFF. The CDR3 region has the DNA TGTGCCAGCAGCTTACGGGTCAATGAGCAGTTCTTC.

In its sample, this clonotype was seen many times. DNA of the CDR3: TGTGCCAGTAGTAACCACGGACAGGGTTTGTTCTCCACTGAAGCTTTCTTT. It is translated as CASSNHGQGLFSTEAFF. V gene TRBV19 combines with J gene TRBJ1-1; TRBD1 matches 8 bases. With V trimmed by 4 bases and J by 4 bases, 14 bases remained unmatched. The CDR3 length is 17 residues. The germline CDR1 and CDR2 sequences are LNHDA and SQIVND (reference sequence). Looking up the rest from reference TRBV19 and TRBJ1-1 gives the full variable domain: DGGITQSPKYLFRKEGQNVTLSCEQNLNHDAMYWYRQDPGQGLRLIYYSQIVNDFQKGDIAEGYSVSREKKESFPLTVTSAQKNPTAFYLCASSNHGQGLFSTEAFFGQGTRLTVV.

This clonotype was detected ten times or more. The CDR3 nucleotides read TGCAGCGTTGAAAGGAGACAGCGAGAGACCCAGTACTTC. Protein: CSVERRQRETQYF. The chain recombines TRBV29-1 with TRBJ2-5; D might be TRBD1 (5 bases). The CDR3 sequence is 13 residues long. CDR1 SQVTM and CDR2 ANQGSEA come from the germline V gene. V lost 2 bases and J 4 bases, leaving 11 bases between the germline ends.

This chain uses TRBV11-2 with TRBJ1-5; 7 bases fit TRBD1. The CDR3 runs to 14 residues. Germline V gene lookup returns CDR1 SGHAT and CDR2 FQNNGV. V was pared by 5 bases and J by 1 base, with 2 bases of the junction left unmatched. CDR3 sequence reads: CASSPDRSNQPQHF. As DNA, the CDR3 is TGTGCCAGCAGCCCGGACAGGAGCAATCAGCCCCAGCATTTT.

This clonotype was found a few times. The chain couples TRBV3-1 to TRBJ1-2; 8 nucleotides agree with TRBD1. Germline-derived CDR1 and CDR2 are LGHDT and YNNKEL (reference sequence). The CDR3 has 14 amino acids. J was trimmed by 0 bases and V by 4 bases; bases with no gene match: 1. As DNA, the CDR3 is TGTGCCAGCAGCCGGGGACAGGCTAACTATGGCTACACCTTC. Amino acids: CASSRGQANYGYTF.

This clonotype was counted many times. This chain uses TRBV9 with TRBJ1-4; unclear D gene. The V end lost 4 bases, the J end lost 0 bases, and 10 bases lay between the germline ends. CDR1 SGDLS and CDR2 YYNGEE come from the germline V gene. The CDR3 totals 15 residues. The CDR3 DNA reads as TGTGCCAGCAGCCCCTACAGCACAACTAATGAAAAACTGTTTTTT. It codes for CASSPYSTTNEKLFF. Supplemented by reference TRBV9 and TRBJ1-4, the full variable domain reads DSGVTQTPKHLITATGQRVTLRCSPRSGDLSVYWYQQSLDQGLQFLIQYYNGEERAKGNILERFSAQQFPDLHSELNLSSLELGDSALYFCASSPYSTTNEKLFFGSGTQLSVL.

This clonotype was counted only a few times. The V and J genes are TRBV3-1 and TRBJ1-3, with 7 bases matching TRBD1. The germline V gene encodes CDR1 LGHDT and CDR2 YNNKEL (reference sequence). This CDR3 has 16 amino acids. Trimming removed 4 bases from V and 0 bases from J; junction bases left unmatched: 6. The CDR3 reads CASSRQGSTSGNTIYF. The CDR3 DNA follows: TGTGCCAGCAGCCGACAGGGCTCGACCTCTGGAAACACCATATATTTT.

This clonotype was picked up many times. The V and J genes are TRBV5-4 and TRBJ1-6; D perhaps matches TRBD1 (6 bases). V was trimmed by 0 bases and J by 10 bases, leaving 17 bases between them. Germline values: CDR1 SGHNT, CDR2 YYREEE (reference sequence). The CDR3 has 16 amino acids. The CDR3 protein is CASSLGGPAKESPLHF. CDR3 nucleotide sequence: TGTGCCAGCAGCTTGGGGGGGCCGGCCAAGGAGTCACCCCTCCACTTT.

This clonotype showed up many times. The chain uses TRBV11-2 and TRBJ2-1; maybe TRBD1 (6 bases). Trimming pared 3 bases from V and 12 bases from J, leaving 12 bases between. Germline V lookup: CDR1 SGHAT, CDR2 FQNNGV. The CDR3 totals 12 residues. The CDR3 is CASSLSTGRQFF. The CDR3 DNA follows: TGTGCCAGCAGCTTGAGTACAGGGCGGCAGTTCTTC. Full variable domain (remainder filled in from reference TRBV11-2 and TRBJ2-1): EAGVAQSPRYKIIEKRQSVAFWCNPISGHATLYWYQQILGQGPKLLIQFQNNGVVDDSQLPKDRFSAERLKGVDSTLKIQPAKLEDSAVYLCASSLSTGRQFFGPGTRLTVL.